The entry that follows covers one TCR beta chain sequence. CD45RO-negative, CCR7-selected cells formed the naive CD8 fraction, which excluded terminally differentiated effector memory CD45RA+ cells. The CDR3 sequence is 13 residues long. Germline CDR1 and CDR2: SGHDT and YYEEEE. After removal of 9 bases from V and 6 bases from J, the junction contained 11 bases not matched to a gene. Measured with immunoSEQ multiplex PCR; TCRdb has only the in-frame clones, and not every one. Of 500,000 to 700,000 clones listed, about 95% are singletons. The sample comes from a study of shared clonotypes between healthy human individuals. Study in general: In total, the donors were a couple of women and three men aged 18 to 49. A donor's plate count was three for CD4 naive and three for CD4 memory; CD8 naive had two and CD8 memory one.

Sequences were obtained from naive CD8+ T cells sorted from blood. The V call is TRBV5-6, the J call TRBJ2-7; 8 bases are shared with TRBD2. The sequence was collected from a woman aged 25 to 45 in good health. The CDR3 reads CATHKGAGVEQYF. The CDR3 DNA reads TGTGCCACCCACAAGGGAGCGGGAGTCGAGCAGTACTTC.